This T cell receptor (beta chain) appears in the sequencing data of a study of T cells expressing NK-cell markers. With UMIs, 5'RACE template switching was used to make TCR beta cDNA. From the 5' RACE reads, TCRdb lists one entry per CDR3 protein and no DNA. Reported are approximately 440,000 distinct CDR3 sequences; the ten largest clones contain approximately 1.5%. The CDR3 has 15 amino acids. Sequenced: blood T cells: a sorted CD56 or NKG2C T cell subset, CD4+ or CD8+ T cells, or bulk PBMC T cells (not recorded which). This TCR was sampled from a woman in her forties or fifties in good health. This chain connects TRBV12-3 or TRBV12-4 to TRBJ2-7; the TCRdb D gene call, TRBD1, has no DNA to confirm it. This chain's CDR3 is CASSSFRGRSGEQYF.